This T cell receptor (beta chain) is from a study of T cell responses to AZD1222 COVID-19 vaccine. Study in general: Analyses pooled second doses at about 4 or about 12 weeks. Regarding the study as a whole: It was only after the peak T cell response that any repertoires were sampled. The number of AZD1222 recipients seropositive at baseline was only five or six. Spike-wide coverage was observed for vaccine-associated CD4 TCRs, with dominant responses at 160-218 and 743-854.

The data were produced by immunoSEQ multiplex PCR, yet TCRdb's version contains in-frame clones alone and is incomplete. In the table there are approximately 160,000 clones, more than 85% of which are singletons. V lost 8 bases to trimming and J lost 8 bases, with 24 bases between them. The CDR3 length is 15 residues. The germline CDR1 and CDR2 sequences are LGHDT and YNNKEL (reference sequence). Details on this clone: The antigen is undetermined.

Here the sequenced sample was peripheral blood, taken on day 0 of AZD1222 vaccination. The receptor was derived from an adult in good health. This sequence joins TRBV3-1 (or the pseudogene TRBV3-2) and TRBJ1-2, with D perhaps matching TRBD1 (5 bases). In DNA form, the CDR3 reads TGTGCCAGCGCACCTGAAACGGCAGGGCGGAGCGGCTACACCTTC. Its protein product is CASAPETAGRSGYTF.